This T cell receptor beta chain was recorded in a study of cytomegalovirus exposure and HLA in healthy donors. Study results and limitations: Specificity for CMV antigens was confirmed in vitro for a few of the CMV-associated chains.

This clone was seen just once. Its matching antigen is unknown. The CDR3 is 13 amino acids. Trimming pared 4 bases from V and 3 bases from J, leaving 10 bases between. CDR1 MNHNS and CDR2 SASEGT come from the germline V gene. Amplification used 60 Vbeta primers and 13 Jbeta primers. TCRdb's copy holds only in-frame clones and misses some; the assay was immunoSEQ multiplex PCR. The sample lists 280,000 or so clones; 70% to 90% were seen once. The sequence derives from a woman between 18 and 30 years old in good health and CMV-seronegative. Sequencing was carried out using PBMCs. The chain links TRBV6-1 to TRBJ2-7; possible D gene TRBD2, 5 bases. CDR3 loop: CASSGGNGYEQYF. CDR3 coding DNA: TGTGCCAGCAGTGGAGGGAACGGCTACGAGCAGTACTTC.